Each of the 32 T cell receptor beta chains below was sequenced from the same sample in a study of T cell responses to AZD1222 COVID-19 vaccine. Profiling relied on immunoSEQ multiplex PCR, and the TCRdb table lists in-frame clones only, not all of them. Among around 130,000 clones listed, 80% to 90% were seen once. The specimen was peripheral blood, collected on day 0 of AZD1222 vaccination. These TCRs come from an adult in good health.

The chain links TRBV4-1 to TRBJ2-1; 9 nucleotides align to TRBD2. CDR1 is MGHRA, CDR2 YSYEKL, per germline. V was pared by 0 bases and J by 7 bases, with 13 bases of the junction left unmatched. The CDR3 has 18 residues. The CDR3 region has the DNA TGCGCCAGCAGCCAAGAATTTCCTAGCGGGAAGATCGGGAATGAGCAGTTCTTC. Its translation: CASSQEFPSGKIGNEQFF.

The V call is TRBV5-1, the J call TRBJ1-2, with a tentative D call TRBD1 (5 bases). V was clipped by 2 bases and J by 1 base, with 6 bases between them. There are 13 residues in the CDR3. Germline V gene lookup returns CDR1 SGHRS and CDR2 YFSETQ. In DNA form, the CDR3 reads TGCGCCAGCAGCTTCCAGGGTAACTATGGCTACACCTTC. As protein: CASSFQGNYGYTF.

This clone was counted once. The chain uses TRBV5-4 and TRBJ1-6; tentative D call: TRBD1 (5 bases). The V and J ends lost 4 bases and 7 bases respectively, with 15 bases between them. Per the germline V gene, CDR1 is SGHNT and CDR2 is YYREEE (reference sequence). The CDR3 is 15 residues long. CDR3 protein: CASSPGKGTNSPLHF. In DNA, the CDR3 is TGTGCCAGCAGCCCGGGGAAGGGGACGAATTCACCCCTCCACTTT.

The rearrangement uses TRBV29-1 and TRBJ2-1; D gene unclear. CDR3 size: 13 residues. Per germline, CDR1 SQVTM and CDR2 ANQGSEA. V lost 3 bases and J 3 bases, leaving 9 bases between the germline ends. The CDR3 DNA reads TGCAGCGTTGACTCCCCAATCTACAATGAGCAGTTCTTC. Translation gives CSVDSPIYNEQFF.

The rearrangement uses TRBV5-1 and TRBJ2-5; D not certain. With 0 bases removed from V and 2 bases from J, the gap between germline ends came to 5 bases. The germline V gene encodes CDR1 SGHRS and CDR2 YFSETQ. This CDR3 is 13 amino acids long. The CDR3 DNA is TGCGCCAGCAGCTTGGGGCGGCAAGAGACCCAGTACTTC. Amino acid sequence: CASSLGRQETQYF.

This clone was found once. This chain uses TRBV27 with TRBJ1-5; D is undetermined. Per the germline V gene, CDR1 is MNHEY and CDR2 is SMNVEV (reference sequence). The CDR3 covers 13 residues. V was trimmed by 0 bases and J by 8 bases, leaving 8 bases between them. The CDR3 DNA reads TGTGCCAGCAGTTTATCGAGGGATAAGCCCCAGCATTTT. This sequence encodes CASSLSRDKPQHF.

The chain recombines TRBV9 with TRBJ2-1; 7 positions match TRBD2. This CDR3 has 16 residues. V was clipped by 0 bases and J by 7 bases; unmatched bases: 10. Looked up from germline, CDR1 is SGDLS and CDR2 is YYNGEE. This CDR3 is CASSVGSGELWNEQFF. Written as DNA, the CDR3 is TGTGCCAGCAGCGTAGGGAGCGGGGAGCTTTGGAATGAGCAGTTCTTC.

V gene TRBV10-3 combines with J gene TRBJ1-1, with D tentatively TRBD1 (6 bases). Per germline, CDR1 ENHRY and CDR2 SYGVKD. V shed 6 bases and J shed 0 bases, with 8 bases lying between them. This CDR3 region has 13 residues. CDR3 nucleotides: TGTGCCATCAGAGACAGGATGAACACTGAAGCTTTCTTT. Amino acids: CAIRDRMNTEAFF.

The CDR3 sequence is CASSFGLRRVAGELFF. The CDR3 DNA sequence: TGTGCCAGCAGCTTCGGTCTTCGCAGGGTGGCCGGGGAGCTGTTTTTT. This rearrangement joins TRBV5-4 to TRBJ2-2; D is perhaps TRBD1 (5 bases). Germline assignment: CDR1 SGHNT and CDR2 YYREEE (reference sequence). The germline V and J ends were trimmed by 2 bases and 6 bases, with 17 bases remaining between them. This CDR3 is 16 amino acids long.

CDR3 loop: CALMAGDGYTF. The CDR3 DNA follows: TGTGCCCTCATGGCCGGGGATGGCTACACCTTC. The chain couples TRBV2 to TRBJ1-2, with D unresolved. V was cut by 11 bases and J by 6 bases, with 13 bases left in between. Germline V lookup: CDR1 SNHLY, CDR2 FYNNEI. The CDR3 covers 11 residues.

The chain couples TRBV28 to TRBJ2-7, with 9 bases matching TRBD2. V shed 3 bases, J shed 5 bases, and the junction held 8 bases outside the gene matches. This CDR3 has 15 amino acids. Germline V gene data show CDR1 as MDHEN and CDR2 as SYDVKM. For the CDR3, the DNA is TGTGCCAGCAGTTTCCCGCGGGGGGGCCTCAACGAGCAGTACTTC. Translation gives CASSFPRGGLNEQYF.

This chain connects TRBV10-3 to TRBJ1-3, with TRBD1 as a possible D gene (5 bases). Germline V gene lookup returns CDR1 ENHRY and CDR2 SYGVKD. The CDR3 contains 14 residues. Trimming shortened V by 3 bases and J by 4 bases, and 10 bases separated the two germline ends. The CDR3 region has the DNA TGTGCCATCAGTGAACGGGGGTCCGGAAACACCATATATTTT. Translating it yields CAISERGSGNTIYF.

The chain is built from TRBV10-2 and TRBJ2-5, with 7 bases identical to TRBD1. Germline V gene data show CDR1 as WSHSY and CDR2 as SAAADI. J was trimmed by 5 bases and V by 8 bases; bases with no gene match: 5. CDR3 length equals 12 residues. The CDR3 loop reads CASRQGGETQYF. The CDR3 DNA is TGCGCCAGCCGACAGGGTGGGGAGACCCAGTACTTC.

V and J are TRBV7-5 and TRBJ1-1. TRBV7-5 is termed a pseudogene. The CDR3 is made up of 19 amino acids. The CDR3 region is CVRSLGPKLGEARNTEAFF. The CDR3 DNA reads TGTGTCAGAAGCTTAGGGCCCAAACTTGGGGAGGCACGGAACACTGAAGCTTTCTTT.

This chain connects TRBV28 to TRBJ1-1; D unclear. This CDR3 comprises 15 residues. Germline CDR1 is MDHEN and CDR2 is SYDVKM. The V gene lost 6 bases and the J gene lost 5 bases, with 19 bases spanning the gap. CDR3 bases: TGTGCCAGCAGGCGTCGACACTCCCAGTGGACTGAAGCTTTCTTT. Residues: CASRRRHSQWTEAFF.

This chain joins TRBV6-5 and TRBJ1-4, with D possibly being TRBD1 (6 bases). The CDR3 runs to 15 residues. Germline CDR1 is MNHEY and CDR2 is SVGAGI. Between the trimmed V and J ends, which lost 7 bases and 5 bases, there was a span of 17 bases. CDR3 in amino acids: CASTRTGTRNEKLFF. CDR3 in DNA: TGTGCCAGCACAAGAACAGGGACGAGGAATGAAAAACTGTTTTTT.

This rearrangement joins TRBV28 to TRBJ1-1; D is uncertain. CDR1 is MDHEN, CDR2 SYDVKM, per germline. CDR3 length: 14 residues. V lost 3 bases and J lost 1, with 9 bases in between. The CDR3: CASSLGLGNTEAFF. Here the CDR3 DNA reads TGTGCCAGCAGTTTGGGTTTGGGGAACACTGAAGCTTTCTTT. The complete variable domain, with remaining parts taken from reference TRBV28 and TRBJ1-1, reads DVKVTQSSRYLVKRTGEKVFLECVQDMDHENMFWYRQDPGLGLRLIYFSYDVKMKEKGDIPEGYSVSREKKERFSLILESASTNQTSMYLCASSLGLGNTEAFFGQGTRLTVV.

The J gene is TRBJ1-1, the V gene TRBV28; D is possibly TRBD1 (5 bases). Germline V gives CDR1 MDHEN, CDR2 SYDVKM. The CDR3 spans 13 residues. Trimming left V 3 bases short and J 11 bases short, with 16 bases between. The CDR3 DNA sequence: TGTGCCAGCAGTTTGTTCGGGGCGGGCAAGGCTTTCTTT. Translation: CASSLFGAGKAFF.

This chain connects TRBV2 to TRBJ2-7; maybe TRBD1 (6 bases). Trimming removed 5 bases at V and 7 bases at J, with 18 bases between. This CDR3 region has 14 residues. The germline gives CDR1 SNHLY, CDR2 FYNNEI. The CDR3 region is CASSSETGPTEQYF. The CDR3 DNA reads TGTGCCAGCAGTTCGGAGACAGGACCCACGGAGCAGTACTTC.

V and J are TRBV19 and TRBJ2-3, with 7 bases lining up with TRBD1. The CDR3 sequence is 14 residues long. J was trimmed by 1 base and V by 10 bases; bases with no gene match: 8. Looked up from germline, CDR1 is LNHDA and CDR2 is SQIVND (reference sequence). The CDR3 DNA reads TGTGCCACCCAGGACAGGCGTCGCACAGATACGCAGTATTTT. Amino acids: CATQDRRRTDTQYF.

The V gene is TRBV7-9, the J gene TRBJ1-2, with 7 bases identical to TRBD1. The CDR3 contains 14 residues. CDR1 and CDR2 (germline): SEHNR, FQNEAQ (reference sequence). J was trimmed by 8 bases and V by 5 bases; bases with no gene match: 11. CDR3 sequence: CASSRLRQGEGYTF. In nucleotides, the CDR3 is TGTGCCAGCAGCCGTCTACGACAGGGTGAAGGCTACACCTTC.

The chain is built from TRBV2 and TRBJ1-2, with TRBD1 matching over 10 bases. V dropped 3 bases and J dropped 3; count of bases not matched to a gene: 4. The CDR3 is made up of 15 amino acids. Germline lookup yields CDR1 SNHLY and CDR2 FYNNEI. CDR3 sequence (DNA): TGTGCCAGCAGTGATCGGGACAGGGGCCACTATGGCTACACCTTC. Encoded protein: CASSDRDRGHYGYTF.

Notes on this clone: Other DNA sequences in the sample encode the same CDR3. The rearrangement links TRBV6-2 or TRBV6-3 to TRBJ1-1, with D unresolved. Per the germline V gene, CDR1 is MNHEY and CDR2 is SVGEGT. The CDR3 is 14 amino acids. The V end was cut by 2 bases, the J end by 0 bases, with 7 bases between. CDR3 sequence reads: CASSYGGLNTEAFF. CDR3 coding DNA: TGTGCCAGCAGTTACGGAGGGTTGAACACTGAAGCTTTCTTT.

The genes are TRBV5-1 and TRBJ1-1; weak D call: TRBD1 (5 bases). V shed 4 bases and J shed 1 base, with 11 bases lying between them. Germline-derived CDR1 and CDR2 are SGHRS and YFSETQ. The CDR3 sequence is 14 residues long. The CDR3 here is CASSAGPSNTEAFF. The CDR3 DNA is TGCGCCAGCAGCGCGGGACCCTCGAACACTGAAGCTTTCTTT.

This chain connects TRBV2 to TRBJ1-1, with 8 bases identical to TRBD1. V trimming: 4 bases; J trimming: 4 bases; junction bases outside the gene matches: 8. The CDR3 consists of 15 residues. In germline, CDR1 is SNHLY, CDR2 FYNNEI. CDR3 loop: CASSVSWTGSTEAFF. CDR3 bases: TGTGCCAGCAGTGTAAGTTGGACAGGGAGCACTGAAGCTTTCTTT.

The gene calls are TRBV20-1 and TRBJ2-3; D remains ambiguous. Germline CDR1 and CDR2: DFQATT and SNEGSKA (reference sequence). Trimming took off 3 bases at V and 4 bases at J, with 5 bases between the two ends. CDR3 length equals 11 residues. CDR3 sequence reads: CSASRADTQYF. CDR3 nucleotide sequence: TGCAGTGCTAGTAGGGCAGATACGCAGTATTTT.

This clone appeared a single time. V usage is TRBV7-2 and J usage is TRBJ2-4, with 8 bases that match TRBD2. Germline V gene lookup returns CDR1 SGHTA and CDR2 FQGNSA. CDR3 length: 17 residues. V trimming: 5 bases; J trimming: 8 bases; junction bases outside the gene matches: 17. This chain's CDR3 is CASSLSSGRTPSDIQYF. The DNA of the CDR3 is TGTGCCAGCAGCCTGTCTAGCGGGCGCACTCCGTCGGACATTCAGTACTTC.

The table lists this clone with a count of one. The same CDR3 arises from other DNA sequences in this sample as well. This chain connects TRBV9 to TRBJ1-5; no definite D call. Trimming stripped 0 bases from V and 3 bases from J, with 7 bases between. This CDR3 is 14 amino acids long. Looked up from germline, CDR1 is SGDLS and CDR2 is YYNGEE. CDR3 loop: CASSVAGSNQPQHF. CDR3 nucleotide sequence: TGTGCCAGCAGCGTAGCCGGATCCAATCAGCCCCAGCATTTT.

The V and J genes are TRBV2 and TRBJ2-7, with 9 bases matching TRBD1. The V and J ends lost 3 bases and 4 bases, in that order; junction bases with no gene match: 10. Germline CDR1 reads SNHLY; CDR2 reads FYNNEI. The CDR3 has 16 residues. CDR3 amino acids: CASSEGQGNVIYEQYF. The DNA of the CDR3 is TGTGCCAGCAGTGAGGGACAGGGCAATGTTATTTACGAGCAGTACTTC. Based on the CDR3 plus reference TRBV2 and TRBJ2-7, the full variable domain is EPEVTQTPSHQVTQMGQEVILRCVPISNHLYFYWYRQILGQKVEFLVSFYNNEISEKSEIFDDQFSVERPDGSNFTLKIRSTKLEDSAMYFCASSEGQGNVIYEQYFGPGTRLTVT.

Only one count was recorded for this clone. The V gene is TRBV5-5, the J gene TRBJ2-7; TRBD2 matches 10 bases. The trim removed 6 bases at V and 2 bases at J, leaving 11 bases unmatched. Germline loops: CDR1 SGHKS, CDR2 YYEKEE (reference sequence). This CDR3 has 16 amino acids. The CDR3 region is CASIPPPSGGAYEQYF. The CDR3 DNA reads TGTGCCAGCATCCCCCCTCCCAGCGGGGGGGCCTACGAGCAGTACTTC.

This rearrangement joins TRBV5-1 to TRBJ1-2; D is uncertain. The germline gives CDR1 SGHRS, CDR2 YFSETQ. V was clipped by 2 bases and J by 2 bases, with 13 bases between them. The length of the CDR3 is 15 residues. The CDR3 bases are TGCGCCAGCAGCTTAGGAGGGAGCCTGAACTATGGCTACACCTTC. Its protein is CASSLGGSLNYGYTF.

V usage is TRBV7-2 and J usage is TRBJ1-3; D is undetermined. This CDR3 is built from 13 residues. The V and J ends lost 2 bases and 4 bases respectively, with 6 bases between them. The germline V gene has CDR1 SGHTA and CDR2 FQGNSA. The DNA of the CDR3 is TGTGCCAGCAGCTTATCCAGGGGAAACACCATATATTTT. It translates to CASSLSRGNTIYF.